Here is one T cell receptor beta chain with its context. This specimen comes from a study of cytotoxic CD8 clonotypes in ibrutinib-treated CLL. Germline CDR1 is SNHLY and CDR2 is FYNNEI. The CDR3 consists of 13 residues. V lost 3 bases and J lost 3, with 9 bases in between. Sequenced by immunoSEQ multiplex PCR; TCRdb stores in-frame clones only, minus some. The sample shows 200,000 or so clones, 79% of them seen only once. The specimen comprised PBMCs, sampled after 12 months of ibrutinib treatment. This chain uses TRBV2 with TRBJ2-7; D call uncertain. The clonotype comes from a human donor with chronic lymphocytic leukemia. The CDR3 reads CASSDVGYYEQYF. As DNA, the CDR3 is TGTGCCAGCAGTGACGTCGGTTACTACGAGCAGTACTTC.